The entry that follows covers one TCR beta chain sequence. Antigen specificity is unknown. For the diagnoses, clinical symptoms, serum thyroxine and TRAb, thyroid ultrasound and orbital computed tomography were used. This record belongs to a study of T cells in Graves' hyperthyroidism and ophthalmopathy. RNA transcripts provided the source from which TCR beta CDR3 regions were amplified. First-round RT-PCR with HTBI primers amplified the TCR CDR3 region. TCRdb re-called the multiplex PCR reads with MiXCR, one entry per CDR3 protein. The data hold 540,000 or so distinct CDR3 sequences, with 46% observed a single time. Regarding the study as a whole: Ophthalmopathy was model-predicted a median around 6.7 months pre-onset. Within blood appeared most thyroid clonotypes that had expanded above 0.001.

Sequencing was carried out using peripheral blood or thyroid tissue (not recorded which). The TCR was taken from an adult woman with Graves' disease, either hyperthyroidism or ophthalmopathy (not recorded which).

The CDR3 loop is CAISSGQDNQPQYF. CDR3 DNA sequence: TGTGCCATCAGCTCGGGACAGGATAATCAGCCCCAGTACTTC. The chain is built from TRBV10-3 and TRBJ2-5, with 8 positions matching TRBD1. V was pared by 6 bases and J by 9 bases, with 12 bases of the junction left unmatched. This CDR3 is 14 amino acids long. CDR1 is ENHRY and CDR2 is SYGVKD in the germline V gene.